Given below is one T cell receptor beta chain in context. The assay was immunoSEQ multiplex PCR, and TCRdb's table has in-frame clones only and misses some. This sample has 150,000 or so clones, with roughly 88% found just once. Germline loops: CDR1 SGHTA, CDR2 FQGNSA. Deletions cut 3 bases from V and 2 bases from J, with 8 bases between. CDR3 length equals 13 residues. The source of the sample is a study of blood T cell repertoires in COVID-19. Study as a whole: From T cells, B-cell-depleted T cells, or PBMCs came the material, which was cDNA or gDNA.

This TCR came from a woman aged 60-70 years with COVID-19, enrolled during active disease. The source material was peripheral blood. The V call is TRBV7-2, the J call TRBJ2-7; the D is unclear. The CDR3 bases are TGTGCCAGCAGCTTGCTGGCGGCCTACGAGCAGTACTTC. Its protein is CASSLLAAYEQYF. The full variable domain, completed using reference TRBV7-2 and TRBJ2-7, is GAGVSQSPSNKVTEKGKDVELRCDPISGHTALYWYRQSLGQGLEFLIYFQGNSAPDKSGLPSDRFSAERTGGSVSTLTIQRTQQEDSAVYLCASSLLAAYEQYFGPGTRLTVT.